One sample yielded the 9 T cell receptor beta chains listed below, sequenced in a study of CD8+ T cells in alopecia areata. RNA was isolated and reverse transcribed to cDNA, the sequencing template. The table came from immunoSEQ multiplex PCR; TCRdb's copy has only in-frame clones and leaves some out. The sample shows about 200,000 clones, about 56% of them seen only once. Sequenced sample: CD8+ T cells sorted from blood. The receptors derive from a human donor in good health.

The chain joins TRBV5-1 to TRBJ2-7; D possibly corresponds to TRBD1 (5 bases). The CDR3 runs to 14 residues. Trimming took off 1 base at V and 5 bases at J, with 13 bases between the two ends. Germline CDR1 and CDR2: SGHRS and YFSETQ. The CDR3 here is CASSLTGRSNEQYF. The CDR3 DNA reads TGCGCCAGCAGCTTGACAGGCCGCTCGAACGAGCAGTACTTC. Full variable domain (outside the CDR3, taken from reference TRBV5-1 and TRBJ2-7): KAGVTQTPRYLIKTRGQQVTLSCSPISGHRSVSWYQQTPGQGLQFLFEYFSETQRNKGNFPGRFSGRQFSNSRSEMNVSTLELGDSALYLCASSLTGRSNEQYFGPGTRLTVT.

V is TRBV2 and J is TRBJ2-7; D is undetermined. Germline V gene data show CDR1 as SNHLY and CDR2 as FYNNEI. V lost 5 bases, J lost 5 bases, and 4 bases lay in between. The CDR3 contains 10 residues. The CDR3 here is CASSPHEQYF. The CDR3 DNA sequence: TGTGCCAGCAGTCCGCACGAGCAGTACTTC.

This rearrangement joins TRBV6-5 to TRBJ1-2; D is uncertain. This CDR3 has 13 amino acids. Per germline, CDR1 MNHEY and CDR2 SVGAGI. With 6 bases removed from V and 7 bases from J, the gap between germline ends came to 15 bases. The CDR3 bases are TGTGCCAGCAGATATCCGAGGGAGGCTGGCTACACCTTC. It is translated as CASRYPREAGYTF.

This clone has a handful of counts. The J gene is TRBJ2-7, the V gene TRBV29-1, with a tentative D call TRBD2 (6 bases). In germline, CDR1 is SQVTM, CDR2 ANQGSEA. The CDR3 runs 13 residues. V was cut by 6 bases and J by 5 bases, with 17 bases left in between. The CDR3 loop reads CSVSSSGRNEQYF. CDR3 sequence (DNA): TGCAGCGTCAGCAGTTCGGGGAGGAACGAGCAGTACTTC.

The rearrangement joins TRBV19 to TRBJ2-1; D not certain. This CDR3 spans 15 amino acids. Trimming removed 6 bases from V and 0 bases from J, with 12 bases in between. Germline V gene sequence: CDR1 LNHDA, CDR2 SQIVND (reference sequence). The CDR3, as DNA: TGTGCCAGTAGCATTGGCTGGAGCTCCTACAATGAGCAGTTCTTC. It translates to CASSIGWSSYNEQFF. Supplemented by reference TRBV19 and TRBJ2-1, the full variable domain reads DGGITQSPKYLFRKEGQNVTLSCEQNLNHDAMYWYRQDPGQGLRLIYYSQIVNDFQKGDIAEGYSVSREKKESFPLTVTSAQKNPTAFYLCASSIGWSSYNEQFFGPGTRLTVL.

This clone was counted a few times. The gene calls are TRBV13 and TRBJ2-5, with 7 bases matching TRBD1. The J segment lost 6 bases and the V segment lost 8 bases, leaving 12 bases of the junction unmatched. CDR3 size: 14 residues. Germline-derived CDR1 and CDR2 are PRHDT and FYEKMQ (reference sequence). For the CDR3, the DNA is TGTGCCAGCTACCGCCGAGGGACAGAAAAGACCCAGTACTTC. This gives the protein CASYRRGTEKTQYF.

This chain uses TRBV9 with TRBJ2-1; TRBD1 agrees at 10 bases. CDR1 and CDR2 from the germline V gene are SGDLS and YYNGEE. J gave up 4 bases and V 0 bases, and 1 base lay outside the gene matches. The CDR3 has 15 amino acids. The CDR3 nucleotides read TGTGCCAGCAGCGTAGGGGACAGGGGTTACAATGAGCAGTTCTTC. As protein: CASSVGDRGYNEQFF. Together with reference TRBV9 and TRBJ2-1, the CDR3 gives the full variable domain: DSGVTQTPKHLITATGQRVTLRCSPRSGDLSVYWYQQSLDQGLQFLIQYYNGEERAKGNILERFSAQQFPDLHSELNLSSLELGDSALYFCASSVGDRGYNEQFFGPGTRLTVL.

The J gene is TRBJ2-5, the V gene TRBV4-1, with a possible D match to TRBD1 (6 bases). Germline assignment: CDR1 MGHRA and CDR2 YSYEKL. V was trimmed by 5 bases and J by 2 bases, leaving 15 bases between them. The CDR3 is 15 amino acids. For the CDR3, the DNA is TGCGCCAGCAGCACCAAGACAGGTCGGCAAGAGACCCAGTACTTC. This codes for CASSTKTGRQETQYF.

The chain couples TRBV2 to TRBJ1-5, with 7 bases fitting TRBD1. The CDR3 covers 15 residues. Germline V gene data show CDR1 as SNHLY and CDR2 as FYNNEI. J lost 5 bases, V lost 5 bases, and 9 bases had no gene match. DNA of the CDR3: TGTGCCAGCAGTAGGGACAGATCGGGTTATCAGCCCCAGCATTTT. It translates to CASSRDRSGYQPQHF.